This T cell receptor beta chain was observed in a study of human T cells and chemical hapten exposure. At the level of the study: Patients had diphenylcyclopropenone applied to the scalp weekly throughout the approximately 25-week study.

This clonotype was observed at least ten times. CDR1 SGHKS and CDR2 YYEKEE come from the germline V gene (reference sequence). Trimming shortened V by 2 bases and J by 5 bases, and 10 bases separated the two germline ends. The CDR3 runs to 13 residues. Time point denoted: patch test 1, 2 weeks after DPC sensitization. Treatment here: therapeutic diphenylcyclopropenone sensitization with weekly scalp DPC. TCRdb independently ran MiXCR on the RACE reads; one entry per CDR3 protein. This table holds approximately 90,000 distinct CDR3 sequences, 12% found once. The V gene is TRBV5-5, the J gene TRBJ1-2; a weak D match, TRBD1 (5 bases). The starting material was whole blood, obtained in connection with sensitization to the hapten diphenylcyclopropenone (DPC). The TCR originated in a woman aged 40-49 years with alopecia areata. Some clones in this sample may be carry-over from other donors' samples. The CDR3 DNA is TGTGCCAGCAGCTTTGGTGACAGTTATGGCTACACCTTC. It translates to CASSFGDSYGYTF.